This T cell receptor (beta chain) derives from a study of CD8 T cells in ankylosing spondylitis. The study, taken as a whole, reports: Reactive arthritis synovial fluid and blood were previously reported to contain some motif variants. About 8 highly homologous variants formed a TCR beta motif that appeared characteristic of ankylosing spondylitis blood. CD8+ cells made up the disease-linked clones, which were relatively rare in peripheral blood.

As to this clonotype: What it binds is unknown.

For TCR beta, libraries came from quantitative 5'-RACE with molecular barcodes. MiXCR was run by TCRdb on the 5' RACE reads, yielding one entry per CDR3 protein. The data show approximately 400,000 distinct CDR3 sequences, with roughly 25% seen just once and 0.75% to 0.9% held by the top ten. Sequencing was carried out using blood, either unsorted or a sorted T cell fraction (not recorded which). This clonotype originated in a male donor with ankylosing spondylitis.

CDR3 sequence (DNA): TGCGCCAGCAGCTTGGACCGGTATGGGGCCAACGTCCTGACTTTC. Translated: CASSLDRYGANVLTF. This sequence joins TRBV5-1 and TRBJ2-6, with D unclear. V shed 0 bases and J shed 3 bases, with 7 bases lying between them. The CDR3 consists of 15 residues. The germline CDR1 and CDR2 sequences are SGHRS and YFSETQ.